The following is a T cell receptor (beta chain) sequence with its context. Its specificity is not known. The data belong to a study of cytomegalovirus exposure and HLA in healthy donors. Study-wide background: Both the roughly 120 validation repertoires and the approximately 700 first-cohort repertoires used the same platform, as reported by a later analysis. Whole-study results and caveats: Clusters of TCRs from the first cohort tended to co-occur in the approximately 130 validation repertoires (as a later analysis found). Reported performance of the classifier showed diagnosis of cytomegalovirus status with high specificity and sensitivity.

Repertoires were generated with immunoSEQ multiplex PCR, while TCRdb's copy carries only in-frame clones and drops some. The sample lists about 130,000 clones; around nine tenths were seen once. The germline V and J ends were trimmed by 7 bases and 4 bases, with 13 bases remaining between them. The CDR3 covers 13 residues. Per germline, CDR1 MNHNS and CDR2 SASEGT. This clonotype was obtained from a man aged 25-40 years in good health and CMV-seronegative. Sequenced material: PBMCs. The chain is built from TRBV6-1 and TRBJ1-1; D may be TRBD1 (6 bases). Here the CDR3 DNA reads TGTGCCAGCAACTTCAGGGGCCCCACTGAAGCTTTCTTT. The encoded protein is CASNFRGPTEAFF.